Below, one TCR beta chain is given with its context. This table comes from immunoSEQ multiplex PCR, and its TCRdb copy is limited to in-frame clones, with some not included. The sample consists of almost 550,000 clones, around 78% of them appearing once. The record originates from a study of shared T cell receptors in the human thymus. Trimming took 7 bases from V and 6 from J, leaving 16 bases between them. Germline-derived CDR1 and CDR2 are MNHEY and SMNVEV (reference sequence). The CDR3 length is 13 residues. These data also featured in a second study, about human thymus T cells. From that second work: Donation was from healthy Finnish infants who were having corrective surgery that addressed congenital heart defects. Thymus tissue was removed during corrective cardiac surgery. Apparent bias marked the V and J gene usage of thymic and blood repertoires. Related reports documented highly overlapping thymic repertoires among unrelated individuals.

Material: thymocytes. This clonotype was sampled from a boy under two years old with a congenital heart defect. The chain uses TRBV27 and TRBJ2-7, with TRBD1 as a possible D gene (5 bases). The CDR3 DNA is TGTGCCAGCAAATCTGTGGGGCCGGGCGAGCAGTACTTC. Translated: CASKSVGPGEQYF.